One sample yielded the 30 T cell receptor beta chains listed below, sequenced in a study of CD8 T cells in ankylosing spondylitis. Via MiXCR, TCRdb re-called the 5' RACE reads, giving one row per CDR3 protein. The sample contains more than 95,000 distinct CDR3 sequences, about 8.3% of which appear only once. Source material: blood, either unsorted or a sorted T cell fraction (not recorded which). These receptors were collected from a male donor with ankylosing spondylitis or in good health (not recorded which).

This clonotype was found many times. The CDR3 is CSASGSTGTKPLHF. CDR3 coding DNA: TGCAGCGCATCAGGCTCAACAGGGACTAAGCCCCTCCACTTT. V is TRBV20-1 and J is TRBJ1-6; tentatively, D is TRBD1 (6 bases). CDR1 is DFQATT and CDR2 is SNEGSKA in the germline V gene (reference sequence). The length of the CDR3 is 14 residues.

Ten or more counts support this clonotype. The CDR3 nucleotides read TGCAGTGCTCACAGGGCCAGAGGAACTGAAGCTTTCTTT. Amino acid sequence: CSAHRARGTEAFF. The chain recombines TRBV20-1 with TRBJ1-1; weak D call: TRBD1 (6 bases). Germline CDR1 is DFQATT and CDR2 is SNEGSKA (reference sequence). Trimming removed 5 bases from V and 5 bases from J, with 15 bases in between. This CDR3 contains 13 residues.

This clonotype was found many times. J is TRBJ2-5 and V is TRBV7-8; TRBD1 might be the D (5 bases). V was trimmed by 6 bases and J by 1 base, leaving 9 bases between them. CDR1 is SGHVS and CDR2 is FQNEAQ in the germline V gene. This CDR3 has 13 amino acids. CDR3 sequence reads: CASSWGSQETQYF. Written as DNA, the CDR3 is TGTGCCAGCAGTTGGGGCAGCCAAGAGACCCAGTACTTC.

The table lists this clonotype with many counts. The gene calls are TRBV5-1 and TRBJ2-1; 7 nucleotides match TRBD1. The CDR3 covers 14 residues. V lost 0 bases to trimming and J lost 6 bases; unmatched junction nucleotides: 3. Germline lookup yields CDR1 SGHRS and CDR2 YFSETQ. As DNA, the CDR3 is TGCGCCAGCAGCTTGGAACGGGACAGCAATGAGCAGTTCTTC. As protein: CASSLERDSNEQFF.

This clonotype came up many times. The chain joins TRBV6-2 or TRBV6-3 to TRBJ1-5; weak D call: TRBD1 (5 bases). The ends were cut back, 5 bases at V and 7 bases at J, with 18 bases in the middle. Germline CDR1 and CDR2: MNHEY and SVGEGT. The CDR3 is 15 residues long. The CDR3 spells CASSNQGVGKQPQHF. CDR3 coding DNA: TGTGCCAGCAGTAACCAGGGTGTCGGGAAACAGCCCCAGCATTTT.

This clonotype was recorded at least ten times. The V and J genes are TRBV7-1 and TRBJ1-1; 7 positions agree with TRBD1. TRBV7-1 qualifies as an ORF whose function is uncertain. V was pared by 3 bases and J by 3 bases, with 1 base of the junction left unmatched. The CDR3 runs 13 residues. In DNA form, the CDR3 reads TGTGCCAGCAGCTCCCAGGGGGACACTGAAGCTTTCTTT. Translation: CASSSQGDTEAFF.

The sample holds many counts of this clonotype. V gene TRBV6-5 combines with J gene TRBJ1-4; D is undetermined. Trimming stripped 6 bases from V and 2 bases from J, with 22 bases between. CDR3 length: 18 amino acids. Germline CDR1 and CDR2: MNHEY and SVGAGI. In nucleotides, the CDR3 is TGTGCCAGCAGATTATTCTCCAGGTTTTGGTTGACTAATGAAAAACTGTTTTTT. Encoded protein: CASRLFSRFWLTNEKLFF.

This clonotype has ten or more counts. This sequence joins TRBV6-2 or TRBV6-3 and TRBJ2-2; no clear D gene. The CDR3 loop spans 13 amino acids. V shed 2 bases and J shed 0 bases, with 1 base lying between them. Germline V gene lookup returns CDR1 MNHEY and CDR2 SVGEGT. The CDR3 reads CASSYTNTGELFF. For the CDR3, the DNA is TGTGCCAGCAGTTACACGAACACCGGGGAGCTGTTTTTT.

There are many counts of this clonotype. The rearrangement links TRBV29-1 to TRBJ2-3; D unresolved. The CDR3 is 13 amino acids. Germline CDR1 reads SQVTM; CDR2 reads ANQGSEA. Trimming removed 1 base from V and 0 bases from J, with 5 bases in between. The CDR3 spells CSVEGVSTDTQYF. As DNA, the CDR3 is TGCAGCGTTGAAGGGGTTAGCACAGATACGCAGTATTTT.

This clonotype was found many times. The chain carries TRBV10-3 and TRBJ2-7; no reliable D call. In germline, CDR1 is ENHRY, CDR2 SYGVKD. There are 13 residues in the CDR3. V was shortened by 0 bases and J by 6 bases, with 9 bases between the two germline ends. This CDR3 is CAISESGFFEQYF. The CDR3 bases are TGTGCCATCAGTGAGTCGGGGTTTTTCGAGCAGTACTTC.

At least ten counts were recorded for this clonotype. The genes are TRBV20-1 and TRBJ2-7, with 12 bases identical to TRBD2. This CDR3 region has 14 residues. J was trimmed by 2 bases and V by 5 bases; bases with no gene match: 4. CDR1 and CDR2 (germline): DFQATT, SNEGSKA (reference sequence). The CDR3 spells CSALRTSGAYEQYF. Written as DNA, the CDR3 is TGCAGTGCTCTTCGGACTAGCGGGGCCTACGAGCAGTACTTC.

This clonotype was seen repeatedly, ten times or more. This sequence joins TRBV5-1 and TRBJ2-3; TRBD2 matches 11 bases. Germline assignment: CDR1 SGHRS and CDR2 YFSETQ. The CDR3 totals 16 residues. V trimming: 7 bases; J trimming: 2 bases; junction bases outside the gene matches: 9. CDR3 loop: CASGLGTSGNTDTQYF. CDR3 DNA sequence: TGCGCCAGCGGGTTAGGGACTAGCGGAAACACAGATACGCAGTATTTT. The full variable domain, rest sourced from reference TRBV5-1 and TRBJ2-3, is KAGVTQTPRYLIKTRGQQVTLSCSPISGHRSVSWYQQTPGQGLQFLFEYFSETQRNKGNFPGRFSGRQFSNSRSEMNVSTLELGDSALYLCASGLGTSGNTDTQYFGPGTRLTVL.

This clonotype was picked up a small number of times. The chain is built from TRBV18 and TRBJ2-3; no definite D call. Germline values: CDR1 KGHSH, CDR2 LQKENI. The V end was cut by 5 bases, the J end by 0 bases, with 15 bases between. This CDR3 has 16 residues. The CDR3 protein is CASSSDRYKSTDTQYF. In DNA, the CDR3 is TGTGCCAGCTCATCAGATCGTTACAAAAGCACAGATACGCAGTATTTT.

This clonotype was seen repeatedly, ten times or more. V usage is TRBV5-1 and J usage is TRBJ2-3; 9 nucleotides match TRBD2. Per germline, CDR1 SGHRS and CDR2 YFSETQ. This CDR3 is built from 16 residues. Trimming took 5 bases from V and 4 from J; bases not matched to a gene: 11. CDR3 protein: CASREFPGLAADTQYF. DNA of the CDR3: TGCGCCAGCAGGGAATTTCCGGGACTAGCAGCAGATACGCAGTATTTT.

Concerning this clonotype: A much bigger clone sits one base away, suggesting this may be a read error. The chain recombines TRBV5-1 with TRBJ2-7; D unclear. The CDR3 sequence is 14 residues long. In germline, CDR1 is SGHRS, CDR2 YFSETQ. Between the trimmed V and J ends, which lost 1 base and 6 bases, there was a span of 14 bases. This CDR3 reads CASSLSGIPCEQYF. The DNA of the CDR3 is TGCGCCAGCAGCTTGTCCGGTATCCCCTGCGAGCAGTACTTC. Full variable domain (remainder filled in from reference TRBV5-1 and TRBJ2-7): KAGVTQTPRYLIKTRGQQVTLSCSPISGHRSVSWYQQTPGQGLQFLFEYFSETQRNKGNFPGRFSGRQFSNSRSEMNVSTLELGDSALYLCASSLSGIPCEQYFGPGTRLTVT.

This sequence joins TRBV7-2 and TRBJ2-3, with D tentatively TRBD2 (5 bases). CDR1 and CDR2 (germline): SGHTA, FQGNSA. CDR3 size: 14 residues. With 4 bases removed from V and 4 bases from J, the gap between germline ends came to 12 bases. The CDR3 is CASSSRQEADTQYF. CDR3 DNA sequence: TGTGCCAGCAGCTCACGCCAGGAGGCAGATACGCAGTATTTT.

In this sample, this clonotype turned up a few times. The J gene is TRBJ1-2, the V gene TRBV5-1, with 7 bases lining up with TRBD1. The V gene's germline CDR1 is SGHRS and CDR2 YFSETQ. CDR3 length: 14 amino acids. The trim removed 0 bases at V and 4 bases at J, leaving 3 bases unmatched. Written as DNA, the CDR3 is TGCGCCAGCAGCTTGGGGACAGGCTTCTATGGCTACACCTTC. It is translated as CASSLGTGFYGYTF.

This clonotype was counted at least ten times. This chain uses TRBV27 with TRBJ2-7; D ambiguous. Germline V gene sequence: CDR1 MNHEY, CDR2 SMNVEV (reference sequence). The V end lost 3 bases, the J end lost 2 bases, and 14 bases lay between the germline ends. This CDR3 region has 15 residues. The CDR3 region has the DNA TGTGCCAGCAGTTTCTTTCCAGGAAAGGCCTACGAGCAGTACTTC. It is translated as CASSFFPGKAYEQYF.

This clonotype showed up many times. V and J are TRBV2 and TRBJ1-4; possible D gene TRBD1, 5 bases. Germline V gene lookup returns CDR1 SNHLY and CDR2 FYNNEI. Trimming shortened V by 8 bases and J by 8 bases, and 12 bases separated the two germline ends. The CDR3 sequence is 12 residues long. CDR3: CASGGTGEKLFF. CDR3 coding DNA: TGTGCCAGCGGGGGAACGGGGGAAAAACTGTTTTTT.

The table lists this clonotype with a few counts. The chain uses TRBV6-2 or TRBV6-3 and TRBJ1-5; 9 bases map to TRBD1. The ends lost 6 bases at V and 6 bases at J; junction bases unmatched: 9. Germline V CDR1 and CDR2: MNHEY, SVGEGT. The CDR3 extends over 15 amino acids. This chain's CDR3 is CASRDQQGAFQPQHF. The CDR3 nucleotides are TGTGCCAGCAGGGACCAACAGGGGGCTTTTCAGCCCCAGCATTTT.

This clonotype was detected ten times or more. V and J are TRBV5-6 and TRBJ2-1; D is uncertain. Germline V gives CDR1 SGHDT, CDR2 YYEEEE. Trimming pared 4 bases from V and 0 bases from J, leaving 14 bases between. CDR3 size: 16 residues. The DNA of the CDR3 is TGTGCCAGCAGCCCTATAGGGCAGGCCTCCTACAATGAGCAGTTCTTC. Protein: CASSPIGQASYNEQFF.

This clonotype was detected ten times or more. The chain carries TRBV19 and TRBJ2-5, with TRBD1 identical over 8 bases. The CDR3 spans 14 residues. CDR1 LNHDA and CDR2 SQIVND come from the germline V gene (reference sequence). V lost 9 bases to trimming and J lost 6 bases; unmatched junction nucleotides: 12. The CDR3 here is CARSRQGLLQTQYF. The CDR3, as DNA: TGTGCCAGATCCCGACAGGGGCTACTCCAGACCCAGTACTTC.

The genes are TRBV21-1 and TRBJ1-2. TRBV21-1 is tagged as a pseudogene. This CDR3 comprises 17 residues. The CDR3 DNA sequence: TGTGCCAGCAGCAGCCCTCGGGCTTGGCAGGGTGGCTATGGCTACACCTTC. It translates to CASSSPRAWQGGYGYTF.

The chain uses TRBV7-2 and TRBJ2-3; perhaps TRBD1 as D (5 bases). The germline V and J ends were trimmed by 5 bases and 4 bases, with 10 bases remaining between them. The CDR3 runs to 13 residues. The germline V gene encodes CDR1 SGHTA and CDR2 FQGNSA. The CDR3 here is CASSPTRADTQYF. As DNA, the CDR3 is TGTGCCAGCAGCCCAACCAGGGCAGATACGCAGTATTTT.

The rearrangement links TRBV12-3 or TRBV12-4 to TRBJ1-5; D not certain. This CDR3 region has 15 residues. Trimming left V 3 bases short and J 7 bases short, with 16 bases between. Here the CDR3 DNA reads TGTGCCAGCAGTTTTAATATGGCCGTTAGCCAGCCCCAGCATTTT. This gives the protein CASSFNMAVSQPQHF.

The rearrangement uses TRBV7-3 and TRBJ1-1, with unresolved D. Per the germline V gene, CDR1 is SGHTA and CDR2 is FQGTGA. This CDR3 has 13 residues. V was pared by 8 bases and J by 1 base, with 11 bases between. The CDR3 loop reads CASVKQQNTEAFF. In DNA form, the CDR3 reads TGTGCCAGCGTAAAACAGCAGAACACTGAAGCTTTCTTT. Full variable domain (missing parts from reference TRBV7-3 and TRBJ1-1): GAGVSQTPSNKVTEKGKYVELRCDPISGHTALYWYRQSLGQGPEFLIYFQGTGAADDSGLPNDRFFAVRPEGSVSTLKIQRTERGDSAVYLCASVKQQNTEAFFGQGTRLTVV.

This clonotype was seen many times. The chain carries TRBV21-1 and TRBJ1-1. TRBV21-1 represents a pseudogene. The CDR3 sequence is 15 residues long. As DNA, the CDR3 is TGTGCCAGCAGCAAATATTACAAAATGAACACTGAAGCTTTCTTT. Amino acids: CASSKYYKMNTEAFF.

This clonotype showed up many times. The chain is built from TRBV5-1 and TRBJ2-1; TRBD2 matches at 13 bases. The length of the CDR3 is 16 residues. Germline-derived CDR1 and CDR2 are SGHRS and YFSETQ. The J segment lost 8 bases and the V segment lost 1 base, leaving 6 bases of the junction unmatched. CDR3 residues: CASSLTSGRASHEQFF. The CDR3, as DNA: TGCGCCAGCAGCTTGACTAGCGGGAGGGCAAGTCATGAGCAGTTCTTC.

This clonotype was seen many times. The CDR3 nucleotides read TGCAGTGCTAGAGATCGGGCGAGGGGGAACACTGAAGCTTTCTTT. Its translation is CSARDRARGNTEAFF. The V call is TRBV20-1, the J call TRBJ1-1, with a tentative D call TRBD1 (5 bases). The germline V gene has CDR1 DFQATT and CDR2 SNEGSKA (reference sequence). Deletions cut 0 bases from V and 1 base from J, with 12 bases between. This CDR3 region has 15 residues.

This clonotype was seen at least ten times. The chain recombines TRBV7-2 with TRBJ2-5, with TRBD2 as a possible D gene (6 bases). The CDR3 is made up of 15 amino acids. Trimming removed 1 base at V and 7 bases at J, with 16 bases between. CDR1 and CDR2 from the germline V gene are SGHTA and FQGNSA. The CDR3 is CASSLERRAGGTQYF. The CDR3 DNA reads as TGTGCCAGCAGCTTAGAGAGGAGGGCCGGTGGGACCCAGTACTTC. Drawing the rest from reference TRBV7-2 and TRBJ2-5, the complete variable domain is GAGVSQSPSNKVTEKGKDVELRCDPISGHTALYWYRQSLGQGLEFLIYFQGNSAPDKSGLPSDRFSAERTGGSVSTLTIQRTQQEDSAVYLCASSLERRAGGTQYFGPGTRLLVL.